This T cell receptor beta chain was retrieved from a study of blood T cell repertoires in COVID-19. This clone was seen only once. Repertoires were generated with immunoSEQ multiplex PCR, while TCRdb's copy carries only in-frame clones and drops some. Of 65,000 to 90,000 clones in the sample, around 80% were seen once. The sequencing input was peripheral blood. This TCR was recovered from a woman over 75 with acute or convalescent COVID-19.

The CDR3 DNA is TGTGCCAGCAGCCCTCTAGCGGGATACACAGATACGCAGTATTTT. Amino acid sequence: CASSPLAGYTDTQYF. The rearrangement links TRBV11-2 to TRBJ2-3; 9 nucleotides align to TRBD2. J gave up 2 bases and V 5 bases, and 5 bases lay outside the gene matches. CDR1 and CDR2 (germline): SGHAT, FQNNGV. CDR3 length: 15 amino acids.